Listed below are T cell receptor beta chains from one sample, sequenced in a study of blood T cell repertoires in COVID-19. Generated by immunoSEQ multiplex PCR, the TCRdb table keeps only in-frame clones and is missing some. The sample records approximately 280,000 clones, around 85% being singletons. Specimen: PBMCs or T cells enriched from blood (not recorded which). These receptors all come from a woman in her 50s who had recovered from COVID-19. Each CDR3 is given with its conserved first and last residue. The D gene is left open where the match is weak. Expanded clones are given a class, and other clones once, few, many or no size at all.

V	D	J	size	CDR3	DNA
TRBV4-2	NA	TRBJ2-2	NA	CASSQGRSWELFF	TGTGCCAGCAGCCAAGGGAGGTCATGGGAGCTGTTTTTT
TRBV4-3	NA	TRBJ2-1	NA	CASSQDDRGLIYNEQFF	TGCGCCAGCAGCCAAGATGATAGAGGACTGATCTACAATGAGCAGTTCTTC
TRBV18	TRBD1	TRBJ1-5	NA	CASSGQIGNQPQHF	TGTGCCAGCTCGGGACAGATTGGGAATCAGCCCCAGCATTTT
TRBV11-2	NA	TRBJ2-5	NA	CASSLVPLAGETQYF	TGTGCCAGCAGCTTAGTACCCCTCGCGGGGGAGACCCAGTACTTC
TRBV5-4	TRBD1	TRBJ2-5	NA	CASSWGKRDRPSRETQYF	TGTGCCAGCAGCTGGGGGAAGAGGGACAGGCCAAGCCGTGAGACCCAGTACTTC
TRBV5-1	TRBD1	TRBJ1-6	NA	CASSPEGTGSSPLHF	TGCGCCAGCAGCCCGGAGGGGACAGGGAGTTCACCCCTCCACTTT
TRBV30	NA	TRBJ1-4	few	CAWKRRLKNEKLFF	TGTGCCTGGAAAAGGAGACTTAAAAATGAAAAACTGTTTTTT
TRBV7-3	TRBD2	TRBJ2-3	NA	CASSLGGYWADTQYF	TGTGCCAGCAGCTTGGGGGGGTATTGGGCAGATACGCAGTATTTT
TRBV4-2	NA	TRBJ1-1	once	CASSQIAAQGDTEAFF	TGTGCCAGCAGCCAGATTGCGGCACAGGGAGACACTGAAGCTTTCTTT
TRBV20-1	TRBD2	TRBJ2-3	NA	CSASWLAGGPTTDTQYF	TGCAGTGCTAGTTGGCTAGCGGGAGGGCCGACCACAGATACGCAGTATTTT
TRBV9	NA	TRBJ1-1	NA	CASSLRDGGLAEAFF	TGTGCCAGCAGCTTGCGGGACGGGGGTTTGGCTGAAGCTTTCTTT
TRBV5-4	TRBD1	TRBJ2-7	NA	CATGRDRGHYEQYF	TGTGCCACCGGACGGGACAGGGGGCACTACGAGCAGTACTTC
TRBV15	NA	TRBJ1-2	NA	CATSVGRDPNYGYTF	TGTGCCACCAGCGTTGGGCGGGACCCTAACTATGGCTACACCTTC
TRBV19	TRBD2	TRBJ2-3	NA	CASSQTGTSGSGTQYF	TGTGCCAGTAGTCAGACCGGGACTAGCGGGAGTGGTACGCAGTATTTT
TRBV13	TRBD2	TRBJ2-1	NA	CASSGLAGGSYNEQFF	TGTGCCAGCAGCGGACTAGCGGGAGGCTCCTACAATGAGCAGTTCTTC
TRBV7-8	NA	TRBJ1-5	NA	CASSLLQDYQPQHF	TGTGCCAGCAGCTTACTGCAGGATTATCAGCCCCAGCATTTT
TRBV15	NA	TRBJ2-3	NA	CATSRELLTDTQYF	TGTGCCACCAGCAGGGAACTACTTACAGATACGCAGTATTTT
TRBV30	NA	TRBJ2-5	NA	CAWTGTVQETQYF	TGTGCCTGGACCGGGACTGTCCAAGAGACCCAGTACTTC
TRBV19	TRBD1	TRBJ2-5	NA	CASSIGTVQETQYF	TGTGCCAGTAGTATTGGGACAGTGCAAGAGACCCAGTACTTC
TRBV19	NA	TRBJ2-2	NA	CASSPRQIPGELFF	TGTGCCAGTAGTCCCAGACAGATTCCCGGGGAGCTGTTTTTT
TRBV14	NA	TRBJ1-1	NA	CASSREHGPTEAFF	TGTGCCAGCAGCCGAGAACATGGGCCCACTGAAGCTTTCTTT
TRBV10-1	TRBD1	TRBJ1-6	NA	CASSGGGRSSPLHF	TGCGCCAGCAGTGGAGGGGGCCGGAGTTCACCCCTCCACTTT
TRBV6-1	TRBD1	TRBJ1-3	NA	CASSESEGATGNTIYF	TGTGCCAGCAGTGAATCGGAGGGGGCGACTGGAAACACCATATATTTT
TRBV19	NA	TRBJ1-2	NA	CASSTVAGVYGYTF	TGTGCCAGTAGTACGGTCGCAGGGGTCTATGGCTACACCTTC
TRBV5-1	TRBD1	TRBJ2-7	NA	CASSPRDRVSEQYF	TGCGCCAGCAGCCCCCGGGACAGGGTGAGTGAGCAGTACTTC
TRBV7-6	NA	TRBJ1-1	NA	CASSSEQQNTEAFF	TGTGCCAGCAGCTCTGAACAGCAGAACACTGAAGCTTTCTTT
TRBV9	NA	TRBJ1-1	NA	CASSESGRHREAFF	TGTGCCAGCAGCGAGTCAGGGCGTCACAGAGAAGCTTTCTTT
TRBV12-3/TRBV12-4	NA	TRBJ2-3	NA	CASSSIDTQYF	TGTGCCAGCAGTTCTATAGATACGCAGTATTTT
TRBV5-1	NA	TRBJ1-2	once	CASSLDRIPFGYTF	TGCGCCAGCAGCTTGGACAGGATCCCTTTCGGCTACACCTTC
TRBV18	NA	TRBJ2-6	NA	CASSLFSSGANVLTF	TGTGCCAGCTCACTTTTCAGCTCTGGGGCCAACGTCCTGACTTTC
TRBV11-2	NA	TRBJ1-2	NA	CASSLGAGYGYTF	TGTGCCAGCAGCTTAGGGGCTGGGTATGGCTACACCTTC
TRBV29-1	NA	TRBJ1-1	NA	CSVANLRVTANTEAFF	TGCAGCGTTGCTAATCTCAGGGTCACCGCGAACACTGAAGCTTTCTTT
TRBV5-1	TRBD2	TRBJ2-7	NA	CASSYGTPAGGEQYF	TGCGCCAGCAGCTACGGGACACCGGCGGGGGGAGAGCAGTACTTC
TRBV11-3	NA	TRBJ2-7	NA	CASSLGAPTYEQYF	TGTGCCAGCAGCTTAGGAGCCCCTACCTACGAGCAGTACTTC
TRBV6-7	TRBD1	TRBJ2-3	NA	CASSPGTAESTDTQYF	TGTGCCAGCAGCCCCGGGACAGCGGAGAGCACAGATACGCAGTATTTT
TRBV6-5	NA	TRBJ1-6	NA	CASSYGTGPTYSPLHF	TGTGCCAGCAGTTACGGCACAGGCCCTACTTATTCACCCCTCCACTTT
TRBV5-5	NA	TRBJ2-5	NA	CASSLSRVQETQYF	TGTGCCAGCAGCTTGTCGAGGGTACAAGAGACCCAGTACTTC
TRBV5-1	TRBD1	TRBJ1-2	NA	CASSRDRKDGYTF	TGCGCCAGCAGCAGGGACAGGAAGGATGGCTACACCTTC
TRBV19	TRBD1	TRBJ1-5	NA	CASSSTGGSGNQPQHF	TGTGCCAGTAGTTCAACAGGGGGCTCAGGCAATCAGCCCCAGCATTTT
TRBV30	NA	TRBJ1-6	NA	CAWSVSSSYNSPLHF	TGTGCCTGGAGTGTATCCAGCTCCTATAATTCACCCCTCCACTTT
TRBV5-4	TRBD1	TRBJ1-1	NA	CASSSGGQAISEAFF	TGTGCCAGCAGCTCGGGGGGACAGGCGATTTCTGAAGCTTTCTTT
TRBV5-4	NA	TRBJ1-6	NA	CASSSQQGRNSPLHF	TGTGCCAGCAGCTCCCAGCAGGGAAGAAATTCACCCCTCCACTTT
TRBV19	TRBD1	TRBJ1-2	NA	CASRNRGNYGYTF	TGTGCCAGTAGAAACAGGGGTAACTATGGCTACACCTTC
TRBV3-1/TRBV3-2	TRBD2	TRBJ2-2	medium-sized	CASSQGPASGGYTGELFF	TGTGCCAGCAGCCAAGGACCTGCTAGCGGGGGGTACACCGGGGAGCTGTTTTTT
TRBV7-9	TRBD1	TRBJ2-1	NA	CASSRGGQGAINEQFF	TGTGCCAGCAGCCGAGGGGGACAGGGGGCGATAAATGAGCAGTTCTTC
TRBV7-9	NA	TRBJ2-7	NA	CASSLARTTSYEQYF	TGTGCCAGCAGCCTGGCCAGGACTACCTCCTACGAGCAGTACTTC
TRBV12-3/TRBV12-4	NA	TRBJ1-2	NA	CASSSLGQSYTF	TGTGCCAGCAGTTCCTTAGGACAGAGCTACACCTTC
TRBV2	TRBD1	TRBJ2-2	once	CASRNRGLDTGELFF	TGTGCCAGCAGGAACAGGGGATTGGACACCGGGGAGCTGTTTTTT
TRBV19	NA	TRBJ2-1	few	CASSFQGLRNEQFF	TGTGCCAGTAGTTTCCAGGGGTTACGGAATGAGCAGTTCTTC